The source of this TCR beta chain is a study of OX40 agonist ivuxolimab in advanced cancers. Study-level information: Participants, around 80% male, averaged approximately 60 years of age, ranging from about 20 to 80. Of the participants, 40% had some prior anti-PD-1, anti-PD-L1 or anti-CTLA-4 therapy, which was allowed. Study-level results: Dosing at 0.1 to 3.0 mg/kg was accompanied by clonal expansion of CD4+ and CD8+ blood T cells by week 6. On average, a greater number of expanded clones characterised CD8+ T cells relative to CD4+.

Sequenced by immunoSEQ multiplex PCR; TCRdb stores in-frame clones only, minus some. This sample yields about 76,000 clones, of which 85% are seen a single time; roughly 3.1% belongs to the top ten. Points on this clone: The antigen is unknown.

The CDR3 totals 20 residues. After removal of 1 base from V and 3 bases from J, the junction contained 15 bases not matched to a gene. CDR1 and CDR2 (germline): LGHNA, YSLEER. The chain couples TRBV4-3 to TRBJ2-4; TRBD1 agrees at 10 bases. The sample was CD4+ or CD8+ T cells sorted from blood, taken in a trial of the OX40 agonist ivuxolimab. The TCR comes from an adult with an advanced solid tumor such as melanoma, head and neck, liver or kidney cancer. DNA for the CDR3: TGCGCCAGCAGCCAAGGGCCTCATAGGACAGGGGGTCTTTTCAAAAACATTCAGTACTTC. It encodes CASSQGPHRTGGLFKNIQYF.